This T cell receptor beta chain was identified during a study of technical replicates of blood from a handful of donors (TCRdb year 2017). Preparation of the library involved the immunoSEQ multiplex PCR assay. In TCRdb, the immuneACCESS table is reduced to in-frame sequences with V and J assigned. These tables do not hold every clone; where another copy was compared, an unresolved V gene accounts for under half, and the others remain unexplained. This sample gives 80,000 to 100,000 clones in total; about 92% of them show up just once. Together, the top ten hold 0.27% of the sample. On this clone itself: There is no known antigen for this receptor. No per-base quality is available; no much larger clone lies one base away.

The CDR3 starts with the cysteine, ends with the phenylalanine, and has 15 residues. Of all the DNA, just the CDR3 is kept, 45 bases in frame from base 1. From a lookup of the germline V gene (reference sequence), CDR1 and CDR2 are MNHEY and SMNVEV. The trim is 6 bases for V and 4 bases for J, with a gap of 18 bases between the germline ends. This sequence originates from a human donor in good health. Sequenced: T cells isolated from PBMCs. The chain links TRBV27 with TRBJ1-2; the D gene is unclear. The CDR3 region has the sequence CASRTGSQNPYGYTF. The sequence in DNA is TGTGCCAGCAGAACGGGGAGTCAGAACCCCTATGGCTACACCTTC.